This is a list of T cell receptor beta chains from one sample in a study of cytomegalovirus exposure and HLA in healthy donors. The repertoire was sequenced with immunoSEQ multiplex PCR; TCRdb's copy has only in-frame clones and lacks some. Among some 120,000 clones listed, roughly 86% were seen once. Input material: PBMCs. All receptors derive from a man younger than 35 in good health and CMV-seronegative. Both conserved end residues are part of each CDR3. Each record gives: D gene, clone size, J gene, V gene, CDR3 protein, CDR3 DNA. The D gene is left open where the match is weak. Rows give clone size only sometimes, using once, few, many, or a class for an expanded clone.

D gene: -
clone size: -
J gene: TRBJ2-7
V gene: TRBV13
CDR3 protein: CASSSRKAGISYEQYF
CDR3 DNA: TGTGCCAGCAGCTCACGCAAGGCAGGGATCTCCTACGAGCAGTACTTC

D gene: TRBD1
clone size: -
J gene: TRBJ1-2
V gene: TRBV29-1
CDR3 protein: CSVWTGNGYTF
CDR3 DNA: TGCAGCGTTTGGACAGGGAATGGCTACACCTTC

D gene: TRBD2
clone size: -
J gene: TRBJ2-5
V gene: TRBV10-3
CDR3 protein: CAISGTSGGEVKETQYF
CDR3 DNA: TGTGCCATCAGTGGGACTAGCGGGGGTGAAGTAAAAGAGACCCAGTACTTC

D gene: TRBD2
clone size: once
J gene: TRBJ2-3
V gene: TRBV28
CDR3 protein: CAGRAGGTDTQYF
CDR3 DNA: TGTGCCGGCCGAGCGGGGGGGACAGATACGCAGTATTTT

D gene: TRBD1
clone size: -
J gene: TRBJ2-3
V gene: TRBV6-1
CDR3 protein: CASSGQKFLDTQYF
CDR3 DNA: TGTGCCAGCTCGGGACAGAAATTCCTAGATACGCAGTATTTT

D gene: -
clone size: once
J gene: TRBJ2-3
V gene: TRBV6-6
CDR3 protein: CASRNGGPADTQYF
CDR3 DNA: TGTGCCAGCAGAAACGGGGGGCCTGCAGATACGCAGTATTTT

D gene: TRBD1
clone size: -
J gene: TRBJ1-1
V gene: TRBV6-4
CDR3 protein: CASRTGESGTESFF
CDR3 DNA: TGTGCCAGCAGAACAGGGGAGTCGGGCACTGAATCTTTCTTT

D gene: -
clone size: -
J gene: TRBJ2-7
V gene: TRBV13
CDR3 protein: CASSLKDRSYEQYF
CDR3 DNA: TGTGCCAGCAGCTTAAAAGACAGATCCTACGAGCAGTACTTC

D gene: -
clone size: -
J gene: TRBJ2-3
V gene: TRBV6-5
CDR3 protein: CASSYGATTDTQYF
CDR3 DNA: TGTGCCAGCAGTTACGGGGCCACCACAGATACGCAGTATTTT

D gene: -
clone size: -
J gene: TRBJ1-5
V gene: TRBV6-6
CDR3 protein: CASRGREGQPQHF
CDR3 DNA: TGTGCCAGCAGGGGCAGGGAGGGTCAGCCCCAGCATTTT

D gene: TRBD1
clone size: -
J gene: TRBJ1-5
V gene: TRBV15
CDR3 protein: CATSRPGGARGSVQPQHF
CDR3 DNA: TGTGCCACCAGCAGACCCGGGGGAGCCAGGGGGTCGGTTCAGCCCCAGCATTTT

D gene: -
clone size: -
J gene: TRBJ2-3
V gene: TRBV9
CDR3 protein: CASSLGRGSTDTQYF
CDR3 DNA: TGTGCCAGCAGCCTTGGTAGGGGGAGCACAGATACGCAGTATTTT

D gene: TRBD1
clone size: few
J gene: TRBJ2-1
V gene: TRBV6-5
CDR3 protein: CASSPRGTGLGEQFF
CDR3 DNA: TGTGCCAGCAGCCCTAGGGGGACAGGGTTGGGTGAGCAGTTCTTC

D gene: -
clone size: -
J gene: TRBJ1-2
V gene: TRBV6-5
CDR3 protein: CASRVTGSYGYTF
CDR3 DNA: TGTGCCAGCAGGGTAACAGGGAGCTATGGCTACACCTTC

D gene: TRBD2
clone size: -
J gene: TRBJ2-2
V gene: TRBV29-1
CDR3 protein: CSVGTSVETGELFF
CDR3 DNA: TGCAGCGTGGGGACTAGCGTAGAAACCGGGGAGCTGTTTTTT

D gene: TRBD1
clone size: -
J gene: TRBJ2-7
V gene: TRBV6-5
CDR3 protein: CASSHWGQGAGEQYF
CDR3 DNA: TGTGCCAGCAGCCACTGGGGACAGGGGGCGGGAGAGCAGTACTTC

D gene: TRBD2
clone size: -
J gene: TRBJ2-1
V gene: TRBV2
CDR3 protein: CASLFLGGGYNEQFF
CDR3 DNA: TGTGCCAGCCTATTTCTAGGCGGGGGTTACAATGAGCAGTTCTTC

D gene: TRBD1
clone size: -
J gene: TRBJ2-3
V gene: TRBV9
CDR3 protein: CASSPRGLGRTTDTQYF
CDR3 DNA: TGTGCCAGCAGCCCCAGGGGGCTAGGCCGAACCACAGATACGCAGTATTTT

D gene: TRBD2
clone size: -
J gene: TRBJ2-5
V gene: TRBV5-4
CDR3 protein: CASSSGTMQETQYF
CDR3 DNA: TGTGCCAGCAGCTCCGGGACTATGCAAGAGACCCAGTACTTC

D gene: -
clone size: -
J gene: TRBJ1-5
V gene: TRBV5-5
CDR3 protein: CASSFGHGGSPQHF
CDR3 DNA: TGTGCCAGCAGCTTCGGACACGGGGGGTCGCCCCAGCATTTT

D gene: -
clone size: -
J gene: TRBJ1-6
V gene: TRBV7-7
CDR3 protein: CATTPGANSPLHF
CDR3 DNA: TGTGCCACCACCCCTGGGGCTAATTCACCCCTCCACTTT

D gene: -
clone size: -
J gene: TRBJ2-1
V gene: TRBV4-3
CDR3 protein: CASSQERTAYNEQFF
CDR3 DNA: TGCGCCAGCAGCCAAGAACGGACAGCCTACAATGAGCAGTTCTTC

D gene: TRBD1
clone size: -
J gene: TRBJ2-2
V gene: TRBV25-1
CDR3 protein: CASTGQGASTGELFF
CDR3 DNA: TGTGCCAGCACCGGACAGGGGGCGAGCACCGGGGAGCTGTTTTTT

D gene: TRBD1
clone size: few
J gene: TRBJ1-1
V gene: TRBV5-1
CDR3 protein: CASSLVQGHTEAFF
CDR3 DNA: TGCGCCAGCAGCTTGGTACAGGGGCACACTGAAGCTTTCTTT

D gene: TRBD2
clone size: few
J gene: TRBJ2-3
V gene: TRBV7-3
CDR3 protein: CASSLGTSAADTQYF
CDR3 DNA: TGTGCCAGCAGCTTAGGGACTAGCGCAGCAGATACGCAGTATTTT

D gene: TRBD2
clone size: -
J gene: TRBJ2-1
V gene: TRBV2
CDR3 protein: CASSRAGGLSYNEQFF
CDR3 DNA: TGTGCCAGCAGTCGCGCGGGGGGGCTATCCTACAATGAGCAGTTCTTC

D gene: -
clone size: -
J gene: TRBJ2-1
V gene: TRBV19
CDR3 protein: CASSWGVEGHEQFF
CDR3 DNA: TGTGCCAGTAGTTGGGGGGTCGAGGGGCATGAGCAGTTCTTC

D gene: TRBD1
clone size: -
J gene: TRBJ2-1
V gene: TRBV4-2
CDR3 protein: CASSQEDAGQGGYNEQFF
CDR3 DNA: TGTGCCAGCAGCCAAGAGGACGCGGGACAGGGGGGATACAATGAGCAGTTCTTC

D gene: -
clone size: once
J gene: TRBJ1-5
V gene: TRBV9
CDR3 protein: CASSVGGGTNQPQHF
CDR3 DNA: TGTGCCAGCAGCGTTGGGGGGGGTACCAATCAGCCCCAGCATTTT

D gene: -
clone size: -
J gene: TRBJ1-2
V gene: TRBV19
CDR3 protein: CASLQGPYGYTF
CDR3 DNA: TGTGCCAGCTTACAGGGTCCCTATGGCTACACCTTC

D gene: -
clone size: -
J gene: TRBJ2-7
V gene: TRBV6-6
CDR3 protein: CASSYGAGYEQYF
CDR3 DNA: TGTGCCAGCAGTTACGGGGCAGGGTACGAGCAGTACTTC

D gene: TRBD1
clone size: -
J gene: TRBJ1-2
V gene: TRBV5-1
CDR3 protein: CASSLVRGLGYGYTF
CDR3 DNA: TGCGCCAGCAGCTTGGTCAGGGGGCTTGGCTATGGCTACACCTTC

D gene: TRBD2
clone size: -
J gene: TRBJ2-7
V gene: TRBV7-2
CDR3 protein: CASSFGGGSYEQYF
CDR3 DNA: TGTGCCAGCAGCTTCGGGGGGGGCTCCTACGAGCAGTACTTC

D gene: -
clone size: -
J gene: TRBJ2-7
V gene: TRBV7-6
CDR3 protein: CASSLLADSSYEQYF
CDR3 DNA: TGTGCCAGCAGCTTATTAGCGGATAGCTCCTACGAGCAGTACTTC

D gene: TRBD1
clone size: -
J gene: TRBJ1-5
V gene: TRBV7-8
CDR3 protein: CASSPRTGGQPQHF
CDR3 DNA: TGTGCCAGCAGCCCCCGGACAGGCGGTCAGCCCCAGCATTTT

D gene: -
clone size: -
J gene: TRBJ2-2
V gene: TRBV5-4
CDR3 protein: CASSLPSVGELFF
CDR3 DNA: TGTGCCAGCAGCCTTCCTAGCGTAGGGGAGCTGTTTTTT

D gene: TRBD2
clone size: once
J gene: TRBJ2-1
V gene: TRBV9
CDR3 protein: CASSVGRAGPSYNEQFF
CDR3 DNA: TGTGCCAGCAGCGTAGGGAGAGCGGGGCCTTCCTACAATGAGCAGTTCTTC

D gene: -
clone size: -
J gene: TRBJ1-2
V gene: TRBV5-6
CDR3 protein: CASSLGGGSYGYTF
CDR3 DNA: TGTGCCAGCAGCTTGGGAGGGGGTAGCTATGGCTACACCTTC

D gene: -
clone size: -
J gene: TRBJ1-1
V gene: TRBV5-4
CDR3 protein: CASSLPGPVETEAFF
CDR3 DNA: TGTGCCAGCAGCTTGCCAGGGCCAGTAGAGACTGAAGCTTTCTTT

D gene: TRBD1
clone size: -
J gene: TRBJ1-2
V gene: TRBV23-1
CDR3 protein: CASSLPGTANYGYTF
CDR3 DNA: TGCGCCAGCAGTCTCCCAGGGACAGCAAACTATGGCTACACCTTC

D gene: TRBD2
clone size: -
J gene: TRBJ2-1
V gene: TRBV4-1
CDR3 protein: CASSLRLAGAGNEQFF
CDR3 DNA: TGCGCCAGCAGCCTTCGACTAGCGGGGGCGGGGAATGAGCAGTTCTTC

D gene: -
clone size: -
J gene: TRBJ2-7
V gene: TRBV12-5
CDR3 protein: CASGLPPPYEQYF
CDR3 DNA: TGTGCTAGTGGTTTGCCTCCTCCCTACGAGCAGTACTTC

D gene: -
clone size: -
J gene: TRBJ2-7
V gene: TRBV19
CDR3 protein: CASSIGTTYEQYF
CDR3 DNA: TGTGCCAGTAGTATTGGGACAACCTACGAGCAGTACTTC

D gene: -
clone size: -
J gene: TRBJ2-7
V gene: TRBV7-9
CDR3 protein: CASSPQGHTSYEQYF
CDR3 DNA: TGTGCCAGCAGCCCCCAGGGACATACCTCCTACGAGCAGTACTTC

D gene: TRBD2
clone size: few
J gene: TRBJ2-1
V gene: TRBV2
CDR3 protein: CASRRLAGGDNEQFF
CDR3 DNA: TGTGCCAGCAGACGACTAGCGGGGGGGGATAATGAGCAGTTCTTC

D gene: -
clone size: few
J gene: TRBJ2-7
V gene: TRBV9
CDR3 protein: CASSVAGGPNYEQYF
CDR3 DNA: TGTGCCAGCAGCGTAGCGGGGGGCCCAAACTACGAGCAGTACTTC

D gene: -
clone size: -
J gene: TRBJ2-7
V gene: TRBV2
CDR3 protein: CASSVTGGAYEQYF
CDR3 DNA: TGTGCCAGCAGTGTAACAGGTGGCGCCTACGAGCAGTACTTC

D gene: TRBD1
clone size: few
J gene: TRBJ2-7
V gene: TRBV7-9
CDR3 protein: CASSSDRVVGEQYF
CDR3 DNA: TGTGCCAGCAGCAGCGACAGGGTAGTTGGCGAGCAGTACTTC

D gene: TRBD1
clone size: -
J gene: TRBJ2-7
V gene: TRBV10-1
CDR3 protein: CASSAGTGGAYEQYF
CDR3 DNA: TGCGCCAGCAGTGCCGGGACAGGGGGAGCCTACGAGCAGTACTTC

D gene: -
clone size: -
J gene: TRBJ1-2
V gene: TRBV5-6
CDR3 protein: CASSLAGLGNYGYTF
CDR3 DNA: TGTGCCAGCAGCTTGGCGGGTCTCGGAAACTATGGCTACACCTTC

D gene: TRBD2
clone size: -
J gene: TRBJ2-3
V gene: TRBV5-1
CDR3 protein: CASSLTSGGSTDTQYF
CDR3 DNA: TGCGCCAGCAGCCTGACTAGCGGGGGGTCGACAGATACGCAGTATTTT

D gene: -
clone size: -
J gene: TRBJ2-1
V gene: TRBV6-5
CDR3 protein: CASSYSSGNNNEQFF
CDR3 DNA: TGTGCCAGCAGTTACTCAAGCGGAAATAACAATGAGCAGTTCTTC

D gene: TRBD1
clone size: -
J gene: TRBJ1-4
V gene: TRBV5-1
CDR3 protein: CASSLGTGANEKLFF
CDR3 DNA: TGCGCCAGCAGCTTGGGGACAGGGGCCAATGAAAAACTGTTTTTT

D gene: -
clone size: -
J gene: TRBJ2-7
V gene: TRBV7-6
CDR3 protein: CASSLGRSDEQYF
CDR3 DNA: TGTGCCAGCAGCTTAGGGCGTAGCGACGAGCAGTACTTC

D gene: -
clone size: -
J gene: TRBJ2-7
V gene: TRBV7-6
CDR3 protein: CASSPDSASYEQYF
CDR3 DNA: TGTGCCAGCAGCCCCGACAGTGCCTCCTACGAGCAGTACTTC

D gene: -
clone size: -
J gene: TRBJ1-4
V gene: TRBV5-1
CDR3 protein: CASSYQGANEKLFF
CDR3 DNA: TGCGCCAGCAGCTACCAAGGGGCTAATGAAAAACTGTTTTTT

D gene: -
clone size: -
J gene: TRBJ2-3
V gene: TRBV10-1
CDR3 protein: CASSGSTDTQYF
CDR3 DNA: TGCGCCAGCAGCGGGTCCACAGATACGCAGTATTTT

D gene: TRBD2
clone size: few
J gene: TRBJ2-1
V gene: TRBV10-1
CDR3 protein: CASRSVAGAYNEQFF
CDR3 DNA: TGCGCCAGCCGTAGTGTAGCGGGGGCCTACAATGAGCAGTTCTTC

D gene: TRBD1
clone size: -
J gene: TRBJ2-7
V gene: TRBV5-4
CDR3 protein: CASSSGTGHSYEQYF
CDR3 DNA: TGTGCCAGCAGCTCCGGGACAGGTCACTCCTACGAGCAGTACTTC